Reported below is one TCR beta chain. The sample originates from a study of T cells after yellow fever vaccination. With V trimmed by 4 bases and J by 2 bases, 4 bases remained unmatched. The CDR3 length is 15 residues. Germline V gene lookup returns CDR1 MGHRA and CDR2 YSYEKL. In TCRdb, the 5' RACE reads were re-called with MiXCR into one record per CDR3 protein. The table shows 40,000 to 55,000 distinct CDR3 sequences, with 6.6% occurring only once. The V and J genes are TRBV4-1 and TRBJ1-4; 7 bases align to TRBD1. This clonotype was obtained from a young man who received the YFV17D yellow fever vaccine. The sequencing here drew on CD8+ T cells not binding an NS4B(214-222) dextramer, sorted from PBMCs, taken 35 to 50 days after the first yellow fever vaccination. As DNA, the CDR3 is TGCGCCAGCAGCCCCCGGACAGGCACTAATGAAAAACTGTTTTTT. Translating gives CASSPRTGTNEKLFF.